The sequence of this T cell receptor (beta chain) was determined in a study of shared clonotypes between healthy human individuals. Here immunoSEQ multiplex PCR was the method, and the copy in TCRdb shows in-frame clones only, minus some. Of approximately 2.5 million clones in the sample, under 95% were seen once. The ends were cut back, 5 bases at V and 4 bases at J, with 3 bases in the middle. The CDR3 has 11 amino acids. Germline V gene lookup returns CDR1 MNHEY and CDR2 SVGAGI. Whole-study results and caveats: With few donors, the genetic and exposure-history diversity represented was limited.

Notes on this clone: Its specificity is unknown.

This clonotype was obtained from a man between 18 and 29 years old in good health. Some clones in this sample may be carry-over from other donors' samples. The source material was naive CD4+ T cells from PBMCs. The subset denotes: CD45RA+ positively selected. This rearrangement joins TRBV6-5 to TRBJ1-3; no reliable D call. This CDR3 reads CASSHGNTIYF. CDR3 bases: TGTGCCAGCAGTCACGGAAACACCATATATTTT.